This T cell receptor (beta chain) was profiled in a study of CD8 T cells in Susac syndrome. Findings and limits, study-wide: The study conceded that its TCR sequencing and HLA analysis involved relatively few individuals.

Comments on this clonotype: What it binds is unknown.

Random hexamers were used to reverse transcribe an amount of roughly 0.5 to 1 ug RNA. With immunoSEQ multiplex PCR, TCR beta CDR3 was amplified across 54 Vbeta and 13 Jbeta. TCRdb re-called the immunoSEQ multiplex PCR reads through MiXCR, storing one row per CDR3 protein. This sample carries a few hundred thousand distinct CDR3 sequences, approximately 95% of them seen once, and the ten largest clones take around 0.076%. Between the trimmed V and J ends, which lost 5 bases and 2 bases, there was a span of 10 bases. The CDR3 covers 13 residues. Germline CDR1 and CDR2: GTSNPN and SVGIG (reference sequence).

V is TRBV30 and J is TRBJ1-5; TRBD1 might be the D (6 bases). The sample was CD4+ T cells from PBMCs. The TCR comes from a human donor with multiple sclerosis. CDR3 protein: CAWGDTGNQPQHF. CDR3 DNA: TGTGCCTGGGGGGACACGGGCAATCAGCCCCAGCATTTT. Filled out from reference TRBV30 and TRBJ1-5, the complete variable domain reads SQTIHQWPATLVQPVGSPLSLECTVEGTSNPNLYWYRQAAGRGLQLLFYSVGIGQISSEVPQNLSASRPQDRQFILSSKKLLLSDSGFYLCAWGDTGNQPQHFGDGTRLSIL.